A selection of T cell receptor beta chains follows, all from one sample in a study of a mutant IDH1 vaccine in newly diagnosed glioma. Sequencing was performed with immunoSEQ multiplex PCR; in TCRdb, only in-frame clones are kept and a portion is missing. This sample has about 15,000 clones, with around 89% found just once. The input for sequencing was PBMCs, taken from a glioma patient treated with radiotherapy, temozolomide or both. These receptors all stem from a woman aged 40 to 49 with glioma. Some clones in this sample may be carry-over from other donors' samples. CDR3s include the opening cysteine and the closing phenylalanine or tryptophan. D genes are given only for firm matches. Size tells how often a clone was seen (once, few, many) or the class of an expanded clone, and some rows leave it out.

d_call j_call clone_size v_call cdr3_aa cdr3_nt
- TRBJ1-5 - TRBV7-9 CASSLGQTNQPQHF TGTGCCAGCAGCTTGGGTCAGACGAATCAGCCCCAGCATTTT
- TRBJ1-5 - TRBV27 CASGSGRNQPQHF TGTGCCAGCGGATCGGGGCGCAATCAGCCCCAGCATTTT
- TRBJ2-3 - TRBV7-2 CASSLADTQYF TGTGCCAGCAGCTTAGCAGATACGCAGTATTTT
TRBD2 TRBJ2-5 - TRBV5-1 CASSLASRASGRQETQYF TGCGCCAGCAGCTTGGCCTCTAGGGCTAGCGGCCGCCAAGAGACCCAGTACTTC
- TRBJ1-2 - TRBV29-1 CSVEERGGNYGYTF TGCAGCGTTGAAGAACGGGGAGGTAACTATGGCTACACCTTC
- TRBJ1-4 - TRBV5-3 CARSLCGGGEKLFF TGTGCCAGAAGCTTGTGCGGGGGAGGTGAAAAACTGTTTTTT
- TRBJ1-1 - TRBV28 CASSLTGNTEAFF TGTGCCAGCAGTTTGACGGGGAACACTGAAGCTTTCTTT
TRBD2 TRBJ2-3 - TRBV2 CASSERGREKDTQYF TGTGCCAGCAGTGAACGGGGGAGGGAAAAAGATACGCAGTATTTT
TRBD1 TRBJ1-4 - TRBV4-1 CASSRAPRDSYNEKLFF TGCGCCAGCAGCCGGGCCCCCCGGGACAGCTATAATGAAAAACTGTTTTTT
- TRBJ2-2 - TRBV30 CAWSFGPLTNTGELFF TGTGCCTGGAGTTTCGGACCGTTAACGAACACCGGGGAGCTGTTTTTT
- TRBJ1-4 - TRBV9 CASSVTGYPSNEKLFF TGTGCCAGCAGCGTAACAGGTTATCCTTCTAATGAAAAACTGTTTTTT
- TRBJ1-1 - TRBV7-9 CASSAGTDLEAFF TGTGCCAGCAGCGCTGGGACGGACCTTGAAGCTTTCTTT
TRBD2 TRBJ2-1 - TRBV6-6 CASSYSAGGGYEQFF TGTGCCAGCAGTTACTCGGCGGGAGGAGGCTATGAGCAGTTCTTC
- TRBJ2-7 once TRBV2 CASSPRRQSFSSVEQYF TGTGCCAGCAGTCCCCGCCGACAGAGCTTTTCTTCGGTCGAGCAGTACTTC
- TRBJ1-5 - TRBV10-3 CATQSVGDNQPQHF TGTGCCACCCAATCGGTGGGGGACAATCAGCCCCAGCATTTT
- TRBJ1-6 once TRBV30 CAWSVRGQGNSPLHF TGTGCCTGGAGTGTAAGAGGGCAGGGGAATTCACCCCTCCACTTT
TRBD1 TRBJ1-6 - TRBV5-6 CASSLRGTVSRSYNSPLHF TGTGCCAGCAGCTTGCGTGGGACAGTCAGTCGATCCTATAATTCACCCCTCCACTTT
TRBD1 TRBJ1-2 - TRBV5-1 CASSPVPGQEPFYGYTF TGCGCCAGCAGCCCTGTACCGGGACAGGAACCCTTCTATGGCTACACCTTC
- TRBJ2-1 - TRBV4-2 CASSQEGSMGNEQFF TGTGCCAGCAGCCAAGAGGGTTCCATGGGCAATGAGCAGTTCTTC
- TRBJ2-3 - TRBV5-4 CASSSSTDTQYF TGTGCCAGCAGTTCAAGCACAGATACGCAGTATTTT
- TRBJ1-2 medium-sized TRBV5-6 CASSLGTDYGYTF TGTGCCAGCAGCTTGGGTACGGACTATGGCTACACCTTC
- TRBJ1-1 once TRBV6-1 CASRKWGGAFF TGTGCCAGCAGGAAGTGGGGGGGGGCTTTCTTT
- TRBJ1-2 - TRBV18 CASSERQDNYGYTF TGTGCCAGCTCCGAGAGACAGGATAACTATGGCTACACCTTC
TRBD1 TRBJ1-2 - TRBV6-1 CASRRVSGQSNGYTF TGTGCCAGCAGGCGAGTATCGGGACAGTCCAATGGCTACACCTTC
- TRBJ2-5 - TRBV14 CASSPIQGQETQYF TGTGCCAGCAGCCCCATACAGGGCCAAGAGACCCAGTACTTC
- TRBJ2-7 - TRBV29-1 CSVEDSPDLGKNYEQYF TGCAGCGTTGAAGATTCTCCTGACTTAGGAAAGAACTACGAGCAGTACTTC
TRBD1 TRBJ1-1 - TRBV29-1 CSVGLTGGAAEAFF TGCAGCGTTGGCCTTACAGGGGGCGCCGCTGAAGCTTTCTTT
TRBD1 TRBJ1-6 - TRBV5-5 CASSPPTGAADSPLHF TGTGCCAGCAGCCCCCCGACAGGGGCCGCCGATTCACCCCTCCACTTT
- TRBJ2-6 - TRBV2 CASSYQASGANVLTF TGTGCCAGCAGTTACCAGGCCTCTGGGGCCAACGTCCTGACTTTC
- TRBJ1-1 - TRBV13 CASSLDHFSEAFF TGTGCCAGCAGCCTTGATCATTTCTCTGAAGCTTTCTTT
TRBD2 TRBJ2-2 - TRBV7-8 CASSPGLAGGPGTGELFF TGTGCCAGCAGCCCGGGACTAGCGGGAGGGCCGGGAACCGGGGAGCTGTTTTTT
- TRBJ2-1 once TRBV2 CASSEAGISINEQFF TGTGCCAGCAGTGAAGCGGGTATTTCCATCAATGAGCAGTTCTTC
- TRBJ1-6 - TRBV7-9 CASSLMGYNSPLHF TGTGCCAGCAGCCTCATGGGGTATAATTCACCCCTCCACTTT
- TRBJ2-2 - TRBV2 CASTVEGGGELFF TGTGCCAGCACCGTAGAAGGGGGCGGGGAGCTGTTTTTT
TRBD1 TRBJ1-2 - TRBV2 CASFGTGVVGYTF TGTGCCAGCTTTGGTACAGGGGTGGTTGGCTACACCTTC
- TRBJ2-3 once TRBV6-4 CASSDSGGGTDTQYF TGTGCCAGCAGTGACTCGGGCGGCGGCACAGATACGCAGTATTTT
- TRBJ1-5 - TRBV27 CASKSSNQPQHF TGTGCCAGCAAGAGCAGCAATCAGCCCCAGCATTTT
TRBD1 TRBJ2-7 - TRBV28 CASSLRDRFLEQYF TGTGCCAGCAGTTTACGGGACAGATTCCTCGAGCAGTACTTC
- TRBJ1-1 - TRBV18 CASSRTPNTEAFF TGTGCCAGCTCACGCACGCCGAACACTGAAGCTTTCTTT
- TRBJ1-4 - TRBV7-9 CASSQGTRGGEKLFF TGTGCCAGCAGCCAGGGAACCAGGGGAGGTGAAAAACTGTTTTTT
- TRBJ1-1 - TRBV6-5 CASKTDFRGNTEAFF TGTGCCAGCAAAACGGACTTCCGAGGGAACACTGAAGCTTTCTTT
- TRBJ2-7 - TRBV6-4 CASSDSGVTYEQYF TGTGCCAGCAGTGACTCTGGGGTAACCTACGAGCAGTACTTC
- TRBJ1-1 - TRBV28 CASSPRRVEAFF TGTGCCAGCAGTCCCCGTAGGGTTGAAGCTTTCTTT
TRBD2 TRBJ2-7 - TRBV18 CASSRTSGGPTSYEQYF TGTGCCAGCTCACGGACTAGCGGGGGGCCTACCTCCTACGAGCAGTACTTC
- TRBJ2-3 few TRBV29-1 CSVEVGGWGTDTQYF TGCAGCGTTGAAGTAGGAGGGTGGGGCACAGATACGCAGTATTTT
- TRBJ2-5 - TRBV29-1 CSVERLGQETQYF TGCAGCGTTGAACGGTTGGGACAAGAGACCCAGTACTTC
- TRBJ2-2 - TRBV6-5 CASSWVGGELFF TGTGCCAGCAGTTGGGTAGGCGGGGAGCTGTTTTTT
- TRBJ1-5 - TRBV19 CASRPGQPRNSNQPQHF TGTGCCAGTAGACCTGGACAGCCGCGAAATAGCAATCAGCCCCAGCATTTT
- TRBJ2-2 - TRBV27 CASSLSKQRGARELFF TGTGCCAGCAGTTTATCGAAACAGCGCGGGGCGCGGGAGCTGTTTTTT
TRBD1 TRBJ1-1 - TRBV2 CASRARTGGNTEAFF TGTGCCAGCAGGGCCCGGACAGGGGGGAACACTGAAGCTTTCTTT
- TRBJ1-4 few TRBV7-8 CASSFTPGGEKLFF TGTGCCAGCAGCTTTACCCCCGGGGGGGAGAAACTGTTTTTT
- TRBJ1-2 - TRBV28 CASSFRAGRSGYTF TGTGCCAGCAGTTTTCGGGCAGGGAGGAGTGGCTACACCTTC
- TRBJ1-3 - TRBV4-1 CASSQPKGSTGNTIYF TGCGCCAGCAGCCAGCCCAAGGGGAGTACTGGAAACACCATATATTTT
- TRBJ2-1 - TRBV27 CATIGRGYSYNEQFF TGTGCCACCATTGGACGGGGTTACTCCTACAATGAGCAGTTCTTC
- TRBJ1-2 - TRBV4-1 CASSQDSAGQTSLYGYTF TGCGCCAGCAGCCAAGATTCGGCGGGACAAACATCCCTTTATGGCTACACCTTC
- TRBJ2-7 few TRBV29-1 CSVVRSYEQYF TGCAGCGTTGTTCGGTCCTACGAGCAGTACTTC
- TRBJ2-1 - TRBV6-6 CASSFEPTHEQFF TGTGCCAGCAGTTTCGAACCGACGCATGAGCAGTTCTTC
TRBD1 TRBJ1-2 - TRBV7-8 CASSLRDRGQGGYGYTF TGTGCCAGCAGCCTTCGGGACAGGGGGCAAGGCGGCTATGGCTACACCTTC
- TRBJ2-1 - TRBV27 CASRGAYSYNEQFF TGTGCCAGCAGGGGGGCGTACTCCTACAATGAGCAGTTCTTC